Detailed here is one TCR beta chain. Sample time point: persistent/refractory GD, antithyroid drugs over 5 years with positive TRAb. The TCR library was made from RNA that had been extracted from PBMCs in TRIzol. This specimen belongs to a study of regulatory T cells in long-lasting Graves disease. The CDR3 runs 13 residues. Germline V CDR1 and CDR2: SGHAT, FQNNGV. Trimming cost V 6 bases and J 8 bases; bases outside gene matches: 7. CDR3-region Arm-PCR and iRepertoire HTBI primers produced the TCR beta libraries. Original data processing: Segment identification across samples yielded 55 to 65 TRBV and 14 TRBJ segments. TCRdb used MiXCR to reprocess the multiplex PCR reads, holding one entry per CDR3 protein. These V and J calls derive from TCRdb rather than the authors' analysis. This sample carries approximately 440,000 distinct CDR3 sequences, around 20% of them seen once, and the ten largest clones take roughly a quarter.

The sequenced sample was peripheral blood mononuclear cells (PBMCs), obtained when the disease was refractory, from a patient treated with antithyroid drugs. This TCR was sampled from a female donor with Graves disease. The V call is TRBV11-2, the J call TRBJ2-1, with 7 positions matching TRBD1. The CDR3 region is CASRTTGFDEQFF. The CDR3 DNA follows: TGTGCCAGCAGAACGACAGGGTTCGATGAGCAGTTCTTC.